A single sample is the source of the 17 T cell receptor beta chains below, sequenced in a study of cytomegalovirus exposure and HLA in healthy donors. Assay used: immunoSEQ multiplex PCR; TCRdb lists only in-frame clones, some missing. The sample has 76,000 or so clones, approximately 93% seen once. Sequences were obtained from PBMCs. These receptors originate from a woman younger than 30 in good health and CMV-seropositive.

The chain links TRBV7-3 to TRBJ2-7, with no clear D. Germline CDR1 and CDR2: SGHTA and FQGTGA. The CDR3 consists of 13 residues. V was trimmed by 5 bases and J by 3 bases, leaving 11 bases between them. CDR3 nucleotides: TGTGCCAGCAGCCTGGCTCATTACTACGAGCAGTACTTC. Protein product: CASSLAHYYEQYF.

The chain uses TRBV28 and TRBJ2-3; TRBD2 might be the D (6 bases). The CDR3 loop spans 17 amino acids. Trimming cost V 1 base and J 2 bases, with 16 bases left between them. The germline CDR1 and CDR2 sequences are MDHEN and SYDVKM. For the CDR3, the DNA is TGTGCCAGCAGTTTATCCGATGGTAGCGGAATCACAGATACGCAGTATTTT. Translated: CASSLSDGSGITDTQYF. Full variable domain (rest looked up from reference TRBV28 and TRBJ2-3): DVKVTQSSRYLVKRTGEKVFLECVQDMDHENMFWYRQDPGLGLRLIYFSYDVKMKEKGDIPEGYSVSREKKERFSLILESASTNQTSMYLCASSLSDGSGITDTQYFGPGTRLTVL.

The chain couples TRBV18 to TRBJ1-5; TRBD1 agrees at 7 bases. The CDR3 is 18 residues long. V trimming: 3 bases; J trimming: 7 bases; junction bases outside the gene matches: 18. Germline CDR1 KGHSH, CDR2 LQKENI. CDR3 amino acids: CASSPLETGRFPAQPQHF. The CDR3 nucleotides are TGTGCCAGCTCACCTTTAGAGACAGGGCGATTTCCTGCGCAGCCCCAGCATTTT.

The CDR3 DNA reads TGTGCCAGCAGTTATAGGGAGAATTCACCCCTCCACTTT. As protein: CASSYRENSPLHF. V gene TRBV28 combines with J gene TRBJ1-6; no reliable D call. With 4 bases removed from V and 7 bases from J, the gap between germline ends came to 8 bases. There are 13 residues in the CDR3. In germline, CDR1 is MDHEN, CDR2 SYDVKM.

The rearrangement joins TRBV2 to TRBJ2-7; 11 bases agree with TRBD1. V dropped 6 bases and J dropped 2; count of bases not matched to a gene: 9. From germline, CDR1 is SNHLY and CDR2 FYNNEI. This CDR3 has 16 amino acids. The CDR3 reads CASSYLGQGGTYEQYF. For the CDR3, the DNA is TGTGCCAGCAGCTACCTGGGACAGGGGGGAACCTACGAGCAGTACTTC.

The gene calls are TRBV19 and TRBJ2-3; TRBD1 is a possible D gene (6 bases). The CDR3 totals 14 residues. Germline V gene lookup returns CDR1 LNHDA and CDR2 SQIVND (reference sequence). Between the trimmed V and J ends, which lost 4 bases and 1 base, there was a span of 9 bases. As DNA, the CDR3 is TGTGCCAGTAGTACCAGGACAGGCACAGATACGCAGTATTTT. Amino acids: CASSTRTGTDTQYF.

The genes are TRBV4-3 and TRBJ2-7; TRBD1 agrees at 12 bases. Trimming removed 0 bases from V and 5 bases from J; junction bases left unmatched: 11. Germline values: CDR1 LGHNA, CDR2 YSLEER. This CDR3 spans 18 amino acids. In nucleotides, the CDR3 is TGCGCCAGCAGCCAAGAGACCGGGACAGGGGGCTGGAGGCACGAGCAGTACTTC. Translated, it gives CASSQETGTGGWRHEQYF.

V gene TRBV5-4 combines with J gene TRBJ1-1; 8 bases fit TRBD1. CDR1 and CDR2 (germline): SGHNT, YYREEE (reference sequence). This CDR3 has 14 residues. The V segment lost 6 bases and the J segment 4 bases; nucleotides outside the gene matches: 8. CDR3 sequence reads: CASTRTGRGTEAFF. CDR3 coding DNA: TGTGCCAGCACCCGGACAGGGAGGGGCACTGAAGCTTTCTTT.

This chain uses TRBV4-2 with TRBJ1-3; D not certain. V lost 4 bases, J lost 0 bases, and 10 bases lay in between. The CDR3 runs 15 residues. The germline V gene has CDR1 LGHNA and CDR2 YNFKEQ. The DNA for the CDR3 is TGTGCCAGCAGCCCTAATCATGACTCTGGAAACACCATATATTTT. Translation: CASSPNHDSGNTIYF.

The J gene is TRBJ1-5, the V gene TRBV25-1; tentatively, D is TRBD1 (5 bases). The CDR3 is 13 residues long. The V end was cut by 5 bases, the J end by 9 bases, with 14 bases between. CDR1 is MGHDK and CDR2 is SYGVNS in the germline V gene. The CDR3 here is CASSSQGMVPQHF. The CDR3 nucleotides read TGTGCCAGCAGTAGTCAGGGTATGGTGCCCCAGCATTTT.

The chain combines TRBV7-9 with TRBJ2-1, with D tentatively TRBD2 (5 bases). The germline gives CDR1 SEHNR, CDR2 FQNEAQ (reference sequence). The CDR3 runs to 15 residues. V dropped 1 base and J dropped 7 bases, with 14 bases sitting between them. CDR3 coding DNA: TGTGCCAGCAGCTTAGTCGTAGCGTATGAGAATGAGCAGTTCTTC. This gives the protein CASSLVVAYENEQFF.

The chain joins TRBV28 to TRBJ2-2; TRBD1 agrees at 9 bases. The CDR3 has 15 amino acids. With 6 bases clipped from V and 7 bases from J, the junction kept 9 bases outside the gene matches. Germline V gene lookup returns CDR1 MDHEN and CDR2 SYDVKM. CDR3 coding DNA: TGTGCCAGCAGGCCATACAGGGGGCGGGGCGGGGAGCTGTTTTTT. It codes for CASRPYRGRGGELFF.

This clone was seen just once. The CDR3 spells CASSLRKGHSYEQYF. DNA for the CDR3: TGTGCCAGCAGTTTACGGAAGGGACACTCCTACGAGCAGTACTTC. The V gene is TRBV28, the J gene TRBJ2-7; weak D call: TRBD1 (6 bases). The CDR3 is 15 amino acids. The V end lost 2 bases, the J end lost 0 bases, and 11 bases lay between the germline ends. Looked up from germline, CDR1 is MDHEN and CDR2 is SYDVKM.

This clone has only one observation. This sequence joins TRBV9 and TRBJ2-5; perhaps TRBD1 as D (6 bases). This CDR3 spans 14 amino acids. Trimming stripped 4 bases from V and 3 bases from J, with 13 bases between. Per the germline V gene, CDR1 is SGDLS and CDR2 is YYNGEE. The CDR3 loop is CASSSWTEKETQYF. The CDR3 bases are TGTGCCAGCAGCTCCTGGACAGAGAAAGAGACCCAGTACTTC.

This clone was seen once. The V gene is TRBV6-5, the J gene TRBJ2-3; TRBD2 agrees at 8 bases. Germline values: CDR1 MNHEY, CDR2 SVGAGI. This CDR3 is built from 16 residues. V was clipped by 0 bases and J by 2 bases; unmatched bases: 4. The CDR3 region has the DNA TGTGCCAGCAGTTACTCGACGGGAGGGACCACAGATACGCAGTATTTT. Its translation: CASSYSTGGTTDTQYF.

The chain employs TRBV18 and TRBJ1-3; weak D call: TRBD1 (6 bases). V shed 3 bases and J shed 0 bases, with 15 bases lying between them. Germline CDR1 KGHSH, CDR2 LQKENI. The CDR3 has 17 amino acids. CDR3 DNA: TGTGCCAGCTCACCCGCCCCCGGACAGCACTCTGGAAACACCATATATTTT. Translated, it gives CASSPAPGQHSGNTIYF.

The J gene is TRBJ1-6, the V gene TRBV18; 7 nucleotides align to TRBD1. The CDR3 is made up of 16 amino acids. Germline CDR1 is KGHSH and CDR2 is LQKENI. V was pared by 0 bases and J by 5 bases, with 4 bases of the junction left unmatched. In nucleotides, the CDR3 is TGTGCCAGCTCACCACCCAACAGGGGCGATAATTCACCCCTCCACTTT. Amino acid sequence: CASSPPNRGDNSPLHF.